A single sample gave rise to the 8 T cell receptor beta chains below, sequenced in a study of cytomegalovirus exposure and HLA in healthy donors (dated by TCRdb to the late 2010s). Library preparation was by the immunoSEQ multiplex PCR assay. For the multiplex PCR, a mixture combining 60 forward primers for TCR Vbeta segments and 13 reverse primers for TCR Jbeta segments was used. The table was pulled from immuneACCESS by TCRdb, which kept in-frame rearrangements only. Such tables lose some clones; where checked, under half of the loss comes from unresolved V genes, and the rest has no known cause. A total of about 150,000 clones appear in this sample, 80% of them only once. The ten largest account for less than 5% of the sample. Sample: PBMCs. The source is a man aged 30 to 39 in good health.

J is TRBJ2-7 and V is TRBV27; D possibly corresponds to TRBD1 (6 bases). Germline CDR1 MNHEY, CDR2 SMNVEV (reference sequence). The CDR3 extends over 14 amino acids. Trimming pared 8 bases from V and 3 bases from J, leaving 17 bases between. The CDR3 coding sequence is TGTGCCAGCGCCACAGGGCTGGCGGACTACGAGCAGTACTTC. It translates to CASATGLADYEQYF.

The rearrangement joins TRBV2 to TRBJ1-5; 10 bases match TRBD1. The CDR3 is made up of 16 amino acids. After removal of 3 bases from V and 5 bases from J, the junction contained 7 bases not matched to a gene. The germline gives CDR1 SNHLY, CDR2 FYNNEI. In DNA, the CDR3 is TGTGCCAGCAGTGATAAGGGACAGGGGCTTGATCAGCCCCAGCATTTT. Residues: CASSDKGQGLDQPQHF.

The chain joins TRBV7-9 to TRBJ1-4, with 9 bases aligning to TRBD1. V lost 5 bases to trimming and J lost 8 bases; unmatched junction nucleotides: 9. Germline V gene sequence: CDR1 SEHNR, CDR2 FQNEAQ (reference sequence). The CDR3 is 15 amino acids. The CDR3 protein is CASSPGDREGEKLFF. DNA of the CDR3: TGTGCCAGCAGCCCAGGGGACAGGGAAGGCGAAAAACTGTTTTTT.

This clone was observed a single time. The chain employs TRBV7-9 and TRBJ2-3, with 7 bases that match TRBD2. The trim removed 5 bases at V and 7 bases at J, leaving 12 bases unmatched. CDR1 and CDR2 (germline): SEHNR, FQNEAQ (reference sequence). The CDR3 has 15 amino acids. CDR3 nucleotide sequence: TGTGCCAGCAGCGTGGTTGGCGGGAGTGTAAATACGCAGTATTTT. It encodes CASSVVGGSVNTQYF.

The rearrangement uses TRBV9 and TRBJ2-3; 7 bases match TRBD2. Trimming at V came to 7 bases and at J to 3 bases, leaving 5 bases not matched to a gene. This CDR3 has 13 residues. From germline, CDR1 is SGDLS and CDR2 YYNGEE. The CDR3 DNA sequence: TGTGCCAGCCGGGCGGGAGAAACAGATACGCAGTATTTT. This translates into CASRAGETDTQYF.

This sequence joins TRBV15 and TRBJ2-5, with D tentatively TRBD1 (6 bases). Deletions cut 6 bases from V and 5 bases from J, with 13 bases between. Germline assignment: CDR1 LNHNV and CDR2 YYDKDF (reference sequence). The CDR3 is 13 amino acids. CDR3 region: CATRGTSVETQYF. The CDR3 DNA is TGTGCCACCAGGGGGACATCGGTGGAGACCCAGTACTTC.

The rearrangement uses TRBV18 and TRBJ1-2, with D unclear. V lost 2 bases to trimming and J lost 0 bases, with 7 bases between them. CDR3 length equals 14 residues. The germline CDR1 and CDR2 sequences are KGHSH and LQKENI. Here the CDR3 reads CASSPGQTNYGYTF. Written as DNA, the CDR3 is TGTGCCAGCTCACCAGGGCAGACTAACTATGGCTACACCTTC.

The V gene is TRBV7-9, the J gene TRBJ2-1, with TRBD1 matching 9 bases. J gave up 4 bases and V 2 bases, and 9 bases lay outside the gene matches. The germline gives CDR1 SEHNR, CDR2 FQNEAQ (reference sequence). CDR3 length: 17 residues. The CDR3: CASSLKGTGKMYNEQFF. The CDR3 DNA reads as TGTGCCAGCAGCTTAAAGGGGACAGGGAAAATGTACAATGAGCAGTTCTTC. Based on the CDR3 plus reference TRBV7-9 and TRBJ2-1, the full variable domain is DTGVSQNPRHKITKRGQNVTFRCDPISEHNRLYWYRQTLGQGPEFLTYFQNEAQLEKSRLLSDRFSAERPKGSFSTLEIQRTEQGDSAMYLCASSLKGTGKMYNEQFFGPGTRLTVL.